The source of this TCR beta chain is a study of shared clonotypes between healthy human individuals. In the study overall: Per-donor plates numbered three CD4 naive, three CD4 memory, two CD8 naive and one CD8 memory.

Comments on this clone: No antigen is known for it.

Findings and caveats of the study: The study found roughly 5.3% of naive CD4 clonotypes shared across a few donors.

The CDR3 sequence is 15 residues long. Between the trimmed V and J ends, which lost 2 bases and 4 bases, there was a span of 14 bases. Germline V gene sequence: CDR1 SEHNR, CDR2 FQNEAQ (reference sequence). Original processing notes: Junction-only immunoSEQ sequences carried no quality scores, so filtering differed. Clones were sequenced by immunoSEQ multiplex PCR, and TCRdb holds only the in-frame ones, with some missing. That table supplies the V and J calls and clone size; D and trimming were determined from the DNA. The sample carries about 2,200,000 clones, roughly 91% recorded once. Only CD45RO-negative cells positively selected for CCR7 counted as naive CD8 cells, so terminally differentiated effector memory CD45RA+ cells were excluded. Every one of the donors was a Caucasian adult that lived in Nashville, Tennessee.

This chain joins TRBV7-9 and TRBJ1-2; no clear D. The sequenced sample consisted of naive CD8+ T cells from PBMCs. This receptor was obtained from a man aged 18 to 30 in good health. Some clones in this sample may be carry-over from other donors' samples. The CDR3 DNA is TGTGCCAGCAGCTTAATGGACTGGAGATCCTATGGCTACACCTTC. It encodes CASSLMDWRSYGYTF. Based on the CDR3 plus reference TRBV7-9 and TRBJ1-2, the full variable domain is DTGVSQNPRHKITKRGQNVTFRCDPISEHNRLYWYRQTLGQGPEFLTYFQNEAQLEKSRLLSDRFSAERPKGSFSTLEIQRTEQGDSAMYLCASSLMDWRSYGYTFGSGTRLTVV.